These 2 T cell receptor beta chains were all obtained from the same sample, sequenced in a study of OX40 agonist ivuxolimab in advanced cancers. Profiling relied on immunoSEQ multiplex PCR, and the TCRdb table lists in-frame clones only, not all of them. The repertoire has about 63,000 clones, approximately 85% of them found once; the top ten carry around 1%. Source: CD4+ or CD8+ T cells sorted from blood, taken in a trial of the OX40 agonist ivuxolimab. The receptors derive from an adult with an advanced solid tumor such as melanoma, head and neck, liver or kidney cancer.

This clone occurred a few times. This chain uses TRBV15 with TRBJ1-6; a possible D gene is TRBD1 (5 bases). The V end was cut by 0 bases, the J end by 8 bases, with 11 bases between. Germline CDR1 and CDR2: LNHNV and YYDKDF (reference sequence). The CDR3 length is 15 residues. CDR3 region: CATSRDPDTDSPLHF. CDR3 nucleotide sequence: TGTGCCACCAGCAGAGATCCGGACACAGATTCACCCCTCCACTTT.

CDR3 bases: TGTGCCAGCAGTTACAGGGAGGCGAACACTGAAGCTTTCTTT. Translated: CASSYREANTEAFF. The chain recombines TRBV6-5 with TRBJ1-1, with unresolved D. This CDR3 is built from 14 residues. Trimming left V 2 bases short and J 1 base short, with 8 bases between. From germline, CDR1 is MNHEY and CDR2 SVGAGI.